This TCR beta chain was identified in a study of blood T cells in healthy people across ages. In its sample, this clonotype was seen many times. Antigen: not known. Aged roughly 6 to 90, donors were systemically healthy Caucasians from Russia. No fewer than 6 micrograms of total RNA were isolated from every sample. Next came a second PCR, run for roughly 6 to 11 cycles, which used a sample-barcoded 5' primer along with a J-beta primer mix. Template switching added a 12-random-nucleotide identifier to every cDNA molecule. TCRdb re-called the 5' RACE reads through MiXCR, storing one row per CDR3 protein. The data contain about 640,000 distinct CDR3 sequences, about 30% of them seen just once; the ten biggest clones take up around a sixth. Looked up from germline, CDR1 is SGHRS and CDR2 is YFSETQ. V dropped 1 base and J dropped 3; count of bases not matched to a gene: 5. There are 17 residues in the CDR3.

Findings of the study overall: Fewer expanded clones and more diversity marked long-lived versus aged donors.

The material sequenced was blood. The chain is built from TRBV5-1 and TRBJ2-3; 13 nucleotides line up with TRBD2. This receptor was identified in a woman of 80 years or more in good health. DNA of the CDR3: TGCGCCAGCAGCTTGACTAGCGGGGGGGCCGTGACAGATACGCAGTATTTT. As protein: CASSLTSGGAVTDTQYF.